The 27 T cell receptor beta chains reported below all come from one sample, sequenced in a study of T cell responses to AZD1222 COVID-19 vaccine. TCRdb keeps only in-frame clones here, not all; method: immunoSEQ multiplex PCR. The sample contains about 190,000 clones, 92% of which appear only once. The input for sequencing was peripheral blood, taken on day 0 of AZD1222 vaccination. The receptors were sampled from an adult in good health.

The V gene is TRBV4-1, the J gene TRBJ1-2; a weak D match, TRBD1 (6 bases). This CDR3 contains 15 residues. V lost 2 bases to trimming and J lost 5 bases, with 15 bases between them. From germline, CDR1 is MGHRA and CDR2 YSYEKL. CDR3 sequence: CASSQRTGFEYGYTF. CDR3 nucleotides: TGCGCCAGCAGCCAAAGAACAGGGTTTGAGTATGGCTACACCTTC.

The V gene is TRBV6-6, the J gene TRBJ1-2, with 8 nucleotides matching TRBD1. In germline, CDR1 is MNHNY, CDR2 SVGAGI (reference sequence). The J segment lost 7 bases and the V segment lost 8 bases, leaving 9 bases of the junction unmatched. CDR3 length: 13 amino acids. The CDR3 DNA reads TGTGCCAGCCATACGACAGGGGACGGTGGCTACACCTTC. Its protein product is CASHTTGDGGYTF.

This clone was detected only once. In nucleotides, the CDR3 is TGTGCCATCAGTGAGCAACAGGGAAGTGGCGAGCAGTACTTC. Amino acids: CAISEQQGSGEQYF. This chain joins TRBV10-3 and TRBJ2-7; possibly TRBD1 for D (6 bases). Trimming left V 2 bases short and J 6 bases short, with 14 bases between. Germline CDR1 and CDR2: ENHRY and SYGVKD. This CDR3 region has 14 residues.

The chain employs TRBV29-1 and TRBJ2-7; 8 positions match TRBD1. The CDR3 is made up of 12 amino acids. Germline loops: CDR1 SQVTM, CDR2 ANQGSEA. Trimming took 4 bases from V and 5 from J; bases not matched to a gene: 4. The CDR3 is CSVGRQGNEQYF. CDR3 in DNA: TGCAGCGTTGGCCGACAGGGGAACGAGCAGTACTTC.

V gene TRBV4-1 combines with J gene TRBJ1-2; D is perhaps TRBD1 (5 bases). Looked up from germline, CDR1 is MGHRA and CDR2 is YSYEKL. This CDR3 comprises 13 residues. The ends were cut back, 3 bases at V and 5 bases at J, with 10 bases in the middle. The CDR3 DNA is TGCGCCAGCAGCCAGAGACAGACATATGGCTACACCTTC. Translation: CASSQRQTYGYTF.

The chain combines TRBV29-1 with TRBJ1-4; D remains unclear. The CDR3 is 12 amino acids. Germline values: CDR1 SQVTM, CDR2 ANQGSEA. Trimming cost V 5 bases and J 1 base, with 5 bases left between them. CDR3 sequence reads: CSVTGTNEKLFF. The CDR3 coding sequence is TGCAGCGTTACGGGAACTAATGAAAAACTGTTTTTT.

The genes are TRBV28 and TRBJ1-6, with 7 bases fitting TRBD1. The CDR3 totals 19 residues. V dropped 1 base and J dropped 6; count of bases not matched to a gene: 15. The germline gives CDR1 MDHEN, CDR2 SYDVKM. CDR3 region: CASSLYPPRQGGGNSPLHF. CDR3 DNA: TGTGCCAGCAGTTTATACCCCCCCCGACAGGGCGGAGGTAATTCACCCCTCCACTTT.

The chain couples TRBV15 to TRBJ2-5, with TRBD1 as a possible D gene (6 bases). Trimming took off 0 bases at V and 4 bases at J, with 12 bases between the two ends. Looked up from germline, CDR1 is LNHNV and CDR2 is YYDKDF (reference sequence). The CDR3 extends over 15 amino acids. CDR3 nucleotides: TGTGCCACCAGCAGAGACCCAGGGGCACGAGAGACCCAGTACTTC. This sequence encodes CATSRDPGARETQYF.

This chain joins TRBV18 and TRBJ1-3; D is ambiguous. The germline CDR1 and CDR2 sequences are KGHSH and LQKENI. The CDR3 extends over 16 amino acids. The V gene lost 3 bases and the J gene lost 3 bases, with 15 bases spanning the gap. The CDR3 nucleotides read TGTGCCAGCTCACCTCCGGAGGGTCGAATTGGAAACACCATATATTTT. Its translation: CASSPPEGRIGNTIYF. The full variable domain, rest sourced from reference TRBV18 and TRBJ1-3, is NAGVMQNPRHLVRRRGQEARLRCSPMKGHSHVYWYRQLPEEGLKFMVYLQKENIIDESGMPKERFSAEFPKEGPSILRIQQVVRGDSAAYFCASSPPEGRIGNTIYFGEGSWLTVV.

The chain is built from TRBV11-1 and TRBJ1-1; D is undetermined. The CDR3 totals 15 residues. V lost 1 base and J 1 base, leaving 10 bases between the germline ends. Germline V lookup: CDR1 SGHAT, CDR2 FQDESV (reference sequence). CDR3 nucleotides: TGTGCCAGCAGCTTAGACACCCATGGGAACACTGAAGCTTTCTTT. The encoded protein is CASSLDTHGNTEAFF. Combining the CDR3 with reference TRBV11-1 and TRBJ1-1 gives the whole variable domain EAEVAQSPRYKITEKSQAVAFWCDPISGHATLYWYRQILGQGPELLVQFQDESVVDDSQLPKDRFSAERLKGVDSTLKIQPAELGDSAMYLCASSLDTHGNTEAFFGQGTRLTVV.

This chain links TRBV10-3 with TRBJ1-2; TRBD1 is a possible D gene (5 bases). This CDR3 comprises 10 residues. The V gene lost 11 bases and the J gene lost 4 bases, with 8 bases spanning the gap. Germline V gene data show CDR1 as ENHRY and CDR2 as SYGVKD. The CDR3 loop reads CAAGPYGYTF. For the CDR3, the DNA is TGTGCCGCAGGGCCCTATGGCTACACCTTC.

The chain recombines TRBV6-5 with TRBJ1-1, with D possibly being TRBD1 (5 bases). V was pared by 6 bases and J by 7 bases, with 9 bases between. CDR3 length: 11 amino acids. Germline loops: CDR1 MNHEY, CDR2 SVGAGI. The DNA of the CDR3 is TGTGCCAGCAGACAGGTATTTGAAGCTTTCTTT. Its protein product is CASRQVFEAFF.

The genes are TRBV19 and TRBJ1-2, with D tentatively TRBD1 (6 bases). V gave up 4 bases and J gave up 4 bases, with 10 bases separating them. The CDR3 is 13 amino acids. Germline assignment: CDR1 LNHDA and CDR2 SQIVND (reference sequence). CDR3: CASSTGQSYGYTF. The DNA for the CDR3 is TGTGCCAGTAGTACAGGACAGTCCTATGGCTACACCTTC.

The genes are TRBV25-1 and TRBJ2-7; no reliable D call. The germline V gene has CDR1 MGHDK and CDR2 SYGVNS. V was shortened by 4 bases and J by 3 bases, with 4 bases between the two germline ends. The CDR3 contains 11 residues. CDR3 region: CASSGFYEQYF. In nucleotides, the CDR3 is TGTGCCAGCAGTGGATTCTACGAGCAGTACTTC.

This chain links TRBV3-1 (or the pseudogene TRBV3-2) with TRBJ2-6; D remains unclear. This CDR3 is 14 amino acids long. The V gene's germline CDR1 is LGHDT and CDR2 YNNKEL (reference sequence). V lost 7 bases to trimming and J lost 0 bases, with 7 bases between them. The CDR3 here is CASTSFSGANVLTF. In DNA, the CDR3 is TGTGCCAGCACCTCTTTCTCTGGGGCCAACGTCCTGACTTTC.

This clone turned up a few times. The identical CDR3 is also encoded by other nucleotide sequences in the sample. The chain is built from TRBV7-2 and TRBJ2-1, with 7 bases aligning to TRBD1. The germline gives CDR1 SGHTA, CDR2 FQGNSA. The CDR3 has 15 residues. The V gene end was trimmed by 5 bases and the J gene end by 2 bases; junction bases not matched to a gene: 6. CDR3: CASSQRQGTYNEQFF. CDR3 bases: TGTGCCAGCAGCCAACGACAGGGTACCTACAATGAGCAGTTCTTC.

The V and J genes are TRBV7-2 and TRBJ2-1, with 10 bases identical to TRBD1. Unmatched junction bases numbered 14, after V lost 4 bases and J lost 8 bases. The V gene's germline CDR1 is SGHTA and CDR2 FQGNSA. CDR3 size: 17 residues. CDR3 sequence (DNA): TGTGCCAGCAGCTGGCGGGACAGGGGAGGGGTTCGCGATGAGCAGTTCTTC. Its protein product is CASSWRDRGGVRDEQFF. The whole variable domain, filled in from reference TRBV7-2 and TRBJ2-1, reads GAGVSQSPSNKVTEKGKDVELRCDPISGHTALYWYRQSLGQGLEFLIYFQGNSAPDKSGLPSDRFSAERTGGSVSTLTIQRTQQEDSAVYLCASSWRDRGGVRDEQFFGPGTRLTVL.

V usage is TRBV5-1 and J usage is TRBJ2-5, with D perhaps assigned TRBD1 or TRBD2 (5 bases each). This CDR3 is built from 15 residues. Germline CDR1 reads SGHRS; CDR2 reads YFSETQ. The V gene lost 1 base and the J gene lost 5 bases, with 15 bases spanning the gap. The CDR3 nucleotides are TGCGCCAGCAGCTTGCGAGGGGCTCTGGAGGAGACCCAGTACTTC. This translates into CASSLRGALEETQYF. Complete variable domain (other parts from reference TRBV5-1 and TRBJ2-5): KAGVTQTPRYLIKTRGQQVTLSCSPISGHRSVSWYQQTPGQGLQFLFEYFSETQRNKGNFPGRFSGRQFSNSRSEMNVSTLELGDSALYLCASSLRGALEETQYFGPGTRLLVL.

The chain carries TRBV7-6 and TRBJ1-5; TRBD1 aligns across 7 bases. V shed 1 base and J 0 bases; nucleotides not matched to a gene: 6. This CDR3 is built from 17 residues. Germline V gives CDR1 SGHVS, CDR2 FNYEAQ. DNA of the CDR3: TGTGCCAGCAGCTTAGTCCCACAGGGGATTAGCAATCAGCCCCAGCATTTT. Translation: CASSLVPQGISNQPQHF.

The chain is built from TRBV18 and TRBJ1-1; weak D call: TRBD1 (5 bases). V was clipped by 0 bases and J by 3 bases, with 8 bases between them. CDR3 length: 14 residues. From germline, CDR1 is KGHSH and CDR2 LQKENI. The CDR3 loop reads CASSPPKGYTEAFF. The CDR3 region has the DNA TGTGCCAGCTCACCACCAAAGGGGTACACTGAAGCTTTCTTT.

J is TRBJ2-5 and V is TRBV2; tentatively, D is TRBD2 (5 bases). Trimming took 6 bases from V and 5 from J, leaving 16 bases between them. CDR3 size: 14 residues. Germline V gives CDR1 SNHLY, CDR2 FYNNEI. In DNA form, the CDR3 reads TGTGCCAGCAGCCTAGAGGTTTCGGGGGAGACCCAGTACTTC. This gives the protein CASSLEVSGETQYF.

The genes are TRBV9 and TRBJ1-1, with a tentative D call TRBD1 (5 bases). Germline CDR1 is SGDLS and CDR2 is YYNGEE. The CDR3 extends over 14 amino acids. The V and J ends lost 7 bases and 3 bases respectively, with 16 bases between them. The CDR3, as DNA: TGTGCCAGCGCTAACTCCTGGGGGGACACTGAAGCTTTCTTT. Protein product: CASANSWGDTEAFF.

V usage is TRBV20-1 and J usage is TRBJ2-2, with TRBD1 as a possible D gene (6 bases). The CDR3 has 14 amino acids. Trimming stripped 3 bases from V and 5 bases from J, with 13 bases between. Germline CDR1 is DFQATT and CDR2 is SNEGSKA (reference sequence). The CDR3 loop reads CSASSPRGTGELFF. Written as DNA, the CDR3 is TGCAGTGCTAGTAGCCCCAGGGGAACCGGGGAGCTGTTTTTT.

DNA for the CDR3: TGTGCCAGCAGCTTAAAAGCGGGGGGTACCGGGGAGCTGTTTTTT. The encoded protein is CASSLKAGGTGELFF. The chain employs TRBV7-6 and TRBJ2-2, with TRBD2 matching 9 bases. Trimming removed 2 bases from V and 5 bases from J; junction bases left unmatched: 3. The germline V gene has CDR1 SGHVS and CDR2 FNYEAQ. There are 15 residues in the CDR3.

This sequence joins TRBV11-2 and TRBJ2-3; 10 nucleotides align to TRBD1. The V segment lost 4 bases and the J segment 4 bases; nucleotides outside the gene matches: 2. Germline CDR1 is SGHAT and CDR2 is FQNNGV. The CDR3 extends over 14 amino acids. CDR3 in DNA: TGTGCCAGCAGCTACGGACAGGGGGCAGATACGCAGTATTTT. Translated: CASSYGQGADTQYF.

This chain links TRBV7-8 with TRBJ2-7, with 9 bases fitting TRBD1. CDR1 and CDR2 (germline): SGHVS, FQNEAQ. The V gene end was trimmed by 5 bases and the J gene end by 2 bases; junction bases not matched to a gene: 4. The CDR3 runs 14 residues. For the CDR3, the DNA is TGTGCCAGCAGCATCCGACAGGGGGCCTACGAGCAGTACTTC. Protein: CASSIRQGAYEQYF.

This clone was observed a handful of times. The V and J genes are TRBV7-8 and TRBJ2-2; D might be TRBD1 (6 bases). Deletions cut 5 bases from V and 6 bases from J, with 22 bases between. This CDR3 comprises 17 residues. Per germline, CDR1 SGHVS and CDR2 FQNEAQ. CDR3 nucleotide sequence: TGTGCCAGCAGCCATAACGAGAACAGGGTGGTGTCCGGGGAGCTGTTTTTT. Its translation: CASSHNENRVVSGELFF. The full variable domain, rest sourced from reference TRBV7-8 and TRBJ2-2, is GAGVSQSPRYKVAKRGQDVALRCDPISGHVSLFWYQQALGQGPEFLTYFQNEAQLDKSGLPSDRFFAERPEGSVSTLKIQRTQQEDSAVYLCASSHNENRVVSGELFFGEGSRLTVL.